This T cell receptor (beta chain) was sequenced in a study of OX40 agonist ivuxolimab in advanced cancers. Trimming stripped 5 bases from V and 0 bases from J, with 10 bases between. The germline CDR1 and CDR2 sequences are LNHDA and SQIVND (reference sequence). The CDR3 runs 14 residues. Sequenced by immunoSEQ multiplex PCR; TCRdb stores in-frame clones only, minus some. The sample consists of about 94,000 clones, under 95% of them appearing once. Here the sequenced sample was CD4+ or CD8+ T cells sorted from blood, taken in a trial of the OX40 agonist ivuxolimab. This receptor was identified in an adult with an advanced solid tumor such as melanoma, head and neck, liver or kidney cancer. This sequence joins TRBV19 and TRBJ1-2; no clear D gene. CDR3 in DNA: TGTGCCAGTAGTCCGCGCCTAGCTAACTATGGCTACACCTTC. Amino acids: CASSPRLANYGYTF. Full variable domain (missing parts from reference TRBV19 and TRBJ1-2): DGGITQSPKYLFRKEGQNVTLSCEQNLNHDAMYWYRQDPGQGLRLIYYSQIVNDFQKGDIAEGYSVSREKKESFPLTVTSAQKNPTAFYLCASSPRLANYGYTFGSGTRLTVV.